This entry concerns a single T cell receptor (beta chain). Seattle cases were enrolled at active infection and followed longitudinally. The data were taken from a study of blood T cell repertoires in COVID-19. Turning to the study itself: The United States, Italy and Spain provided the acute and convalescent COVID-19 samples.

Original analysis: Cell counts per sample came from amplifying reference gene primers. The table came from immunoSEQ multiplex PCR; TCRdb's copy has only in-frame clones and leaves some out. The V and J calls and clone size come from that table; D and trimming were worked out from the DNA. The sample lists 250,000 to 300,000 clones, 85% to 90% occurring once. Trimming pared 0 bases from V and 2 bases from J, leaving 11 bases between. The CDR3 totals 16 residues. Germline assignment: CDR1 GTSNPN and CDR2 SVGIG (reference sequence). The sequence derives from a woman between 25 and 40 years old with COVID-19, enrolled during active disease. The gene calls are TRBV30 and TRBJ2-6; D may be TRBD1 (5 bases). Sequencing used peripheral blood. The DNA for the CDR3 is TGTGCCTGGAGTGTAAGGGGTCGAGCTGGGGCCAACGTCCTGACTTTC. It translates to CAWSVRGRAGANVLTF. The full variable domain, with the rest looked up from reference TRBV30 and TRBJ2-6, is SQTIHQWPATLVQPVGSPLSLECTVEGTSNPNLYWYRQAAGRGLQLLFYSVGIGQISSEVPQNLSASRPQDRQFILSSKKLLLSDSGFYLCAWSVRGRAGANVLTFGAGSRLTVL.